By its share, the clone carrying this TCR beta chain is medium-sized (0.01 to 0.1%). Its antigen is undetermined. Original data processing: CDR3 differences across clinicopathological groups were used to build a distant-metastasis classifier for papillary thyroid cancer. MiXCR was used by TCRdb to re-call the PCR reads. The V and J calls reflect TCRdb's pipeline rather than the authors' work. The table includes about 4,600 clones, less than 20% detected once. There were no patients who had received any treatment before thyroid surgery. The data stem from a study of metastatic and nonmetastatic thyroid tumors. Study-level information: Blood and tumor or nodule tissue repertoires from malignant and benign thyroid patients were compared. Study outcomes and limitations: Versus benign nodules, malignant thyroid tumors reportedly had significantly higher TCR beta diversity, in blood and tumor.

The CDR3 loop spans 15 amino acids. Trimming took 3 bases from V and 7 from J, leaving 16 bases between them. The germline V gene has CDR1 MDHEN and CDR2 SYDVKM. The specimen sequenced was adjacent normal tissue. The chain recombines TRBV28 with TRBJ2-4; D may match TRBD1 or TRBD2 (5 bases each). The clonotype originates from a male donor with papillary thyroid cancer or a benign thyroid nodule (not recorded which). Some clones in this sample may be carry-over from other donors' samples. The CDR3 loop is CASSFSGALGNIQYF. The CDR3 DNA is TGTGCCAGCAGTTTCTCCGGGGCCCTGGGGAACATTCAGTACTTC.